One sample yielded the 19 T cell receptor beta chains listed below, sequenced in a study of Graves' ophthalmopathy and Graves' hyperthyroidism. RNA transcripts provided the template for amplifying TCR beta CDR3 regions. HTBI primers primed a first-round RT-PCR, and a second-round multiplex PCR followed. From the multiplex PCR reads, TCRdb called clonotypes with MiXCR, one entry per CDR3 protein. The table has over 650,000 distinct CDR3 sequences, 35% to 50% seen once. Sequences were obtained from peripheral blood. These receptors were collected from an adult man with Graves' ophthalmopathy.

This chain joins TRBV25-1 and TRBJ1-2; D is unresolved. CDR3 length: 14 residues. Germline V CDR1 and CDR2: MGHDK, SYGVNS. V lost 5 bases and J lost 7, with 17 bases in between. CDR3 nucleotides: TGTGCCAGCAGTTACTCGGGTCAGGTCGCTGGCTACACCTTC. Amino acid sequence: CASSYSGQVAGYTF.

The chain employs TRBV25-1 and TRBJ2-5; 8 bases fit TRBD1. J lost 2 bases, V lost 4 bases, and 6 bases had no gene match. The CDR3 length is 15 residues. Looked up from germline, CDR1 is MGHDK and CDR2 is SYGVNS. CDR3 bases: TGTGCCAGCAGTGCTCCTCGGACAGGGCAAGAGACCCAGTACTTC. Amino acid sequence: CASSAPRTGQETQYF.

The DNA for the CDR3 is TGTGCTAGGATAGCGGCCCGGTACGAGCAGTACTTC. Its protein is CARIAARYEQYF. The gene calls are TRBV7-7 and TRBJ2-7; TRBD2 might be the D (6 bases). The CDR3 contains 12 residues. Germline V gives CDR1 SSHAT, CDR2 FNYEAQ (reference sequence).

On this clonotype: This may be a read error: a much more frequent sequence differs by one nucleotide. The V and J genes are TRBV5-1 and TRBJ1-5, with TRBD1 matching 9 bases. Germline CDR1 and CDR2: SGHRS and YFSETQ. The CDR3 is 15 residues long. Here the CDR3 DNA reads TGCGCCAGCAGCTTGGGGACAGGGGAGGATCAGTCCCAGCATTTT. This encodes CASSLGTGEDQSQHF.

For this clonotype: The DNA is omitted, as the CDR3 cannot be located on it reliably, and the CDR3 follows TCRdb's listing. This chain joins TRBV11-2 and TRBJ2-2. The germline CDR1 and CDR2 sequences are SGHAT and FQNNGV. The CDR3 adds up to 13 amino acids, both ends counted. The CDR3 protein is CARQGERPGSCFF.

This clonotype was recorded many times. The chain links TRBV7-2 to TRBJ1-3; D not certain. The CDR3 has 14 residues. Germline V CDR1 and CDR2: SGHTA, FQGNSA. Between the trimmed V and J ends, which lost 3 bases and 4 bases, there was a span of 10 bases. Written as DNA, the CDR3 is TGTGCCAGCAGCTTTCCGGGGTCCGGAAACACCATATATTTT. This translates into CASSFPGSGNTIYF.

The rearrangement links TRBV20-1 to TRBJ2-7; TRBD2 might be the D (5 bases). Germline V gene data show CDR1 as DFQATT and CDR2 as SNEGSKA (reference sequence). The CDR3 runs to 16 residues. The germline V and J ends were trimmed by 6 bases and 3 bases, with 24 bases remaining between them. CDR3 amino acids: CSAQYLRGQHYYEQYF. Here the CDR3 DNA reads TGCAGTGCCCAATACCTACGGGGTCAGCACTACTACGAGCAGTACTTC.

This chain uses TRBV12-3 or TRBV12-4 with TRBJ1-2; 7 positions match TRBD1. With V trimmed by 4 bases and J by 0 bases, 8 bases remained unmatched. CDR3 length equals 16 residues. The CDR3 DNA follows: TGTGCCAGCAGTTACTTGGACAGGAGCTCTAACTATGGCTACACCTTC. Translating it yields CASSYLDRSSNYGYTF.

This clonotype was counted many times. CDR3 coding DNA: TGTGCCAGCAGTTTATATGGAAACTATGGCTACACCTTC. Translating gives CASSLYGNYGYTF. The genes are TRBV6-2 or TRBV6-3 and TRBJ1-2; no definite D call. Trimming removed 4 bases at V and 2 bases at J, with 8 bases between. Per the germline V gene, CDR1 is MNHEY and CDR2 is SVGEGT. This CDR3 spans 13 amino acids.

This sequence joins TRBV7-2 and TRBJ2-6; the D gene is possibly TRBD1 (8 bases). V was cut by 6 bases and J by 2 bases, with 20 bases left in between. Germline-derived CDR1 and CDR2 are SGHTA and FQGNSA. CDR3 length equals 18 residues. The CDR3 loop is CASRRYRGGNTGANVLTF. Here the CDR3 DNA reads TGTGCCAGCAGGCGATACAGGGGGGGGAACACTGGGGCCAACGTCCTGACTTTC.

This clonotype is a singleton in its sample. The chain uses TRBV11-2 and TRBJ1-4; 8 bases are shared with TRBD1. The CDR3 loop spans 15 amino acids. CDR1 and CDR2 from the germline V gene are SGHAT and FQNNGV. Germline trimming cut 4 bases from V and 13 bases from J; bases unmatched to any gene: 14. CDR3 in amino acids: CASSSTGTGIGRLFF. The CDR3 bases are TGTGCCAGCAGCTCTACGGGGACAGGAATCGGTCGACTGTTTTTT.

This chain connects TRBV29-1 to TRBJ1-2; D gene unclear. The length of the CDR3 is 11 residues. V lost 8 bases to trimming and J lost 2 bases, with 9 bases between them. CDR1 and CDR2 (germline): SQVTM, ANQGSEA. The CDR3 is CSLSQNYGYTF. The DNA for the CDR3 is TGCAGCTTGAGCCAGAACTATGGCTACACCTTC.

Of note for this clonotype: Germline and junction disagree at one end, which may indicate a read error. The V call is TRBV10-3, the J call TRBJ1-4, with D possibly being TRBD1 (6 bases). CDR3 size: 15 residues. In germline, CDR1 is ENHRY, CDR2 SYGVKD. This CDR3 reads CASSYSRRGREKLFF. The CDR3 coding sequence is TGTGCCAGCAGTTACTCGAGAAGGGGGAGGGAAAAACTGTTTTTT.

This clonotype was counted between two and nine times. J is TRBJ2-2 and V is TRBV11-2; 11 bases map to TRBD1. The germline V gene has CDR1 SGHAT and CDR2 FQNNGV. The CDR3 covers 16 residues. With V trimmed by 5 bases and J by 5 bases, 7 bases remained unmatched. The CDR3 spells CASSPGTGGWTGELFF. CDR3 DNA: TGTGCCAGCAGCCCCGGGACAGGGGGTTGGACCGGGGAGCTGTTTTTT.

Of note for this clonotype: A much larger clone lies one base from this, so it may be a read error. This chain connects TRBV5-1 to TRBJ1-5; D unclear. This CDR3 is 15 amino acids long. Germline assignment: CDR1 SGHRS and CDR2 YFSETQ. CDR3 bases: TGCGCCAACAGCCGGGGAGATTCGGTTGATCAGCCCCAGCATTTT. This encodes CANSRGDSVDQPQHF.

The CDR3 DNA follows: TGTGCCACCACCCCGGGACTAAGTACAGATACGCAGTATTTT. Its protein is CATTPGLSTDTQYF. V is TRBV15 and J is TRBJ2-3; TRBD2 aligns across 7 bases. CDR3 length: 14 amino acids. Germline assignment: CDR1 LNHNV and CDR2 YYDKDF (reference sequence). Unmatched junction bases numbered 7, after V lost 7 bases and J lost 3 bases.

The V call is TRBV7-9, the J call TRBJ2-2, with 8 bases aligning to TRBD1. CDR1 is SEHNR and CDR2 is FQNEAQ in the germline V gene (reference sequence). This CDR3 contains 15 residues. CDR3 coding DNA: TGTGCTAGCCACCCACAGGGGGCGAACACCGGGGAGCTGTTTTTT. Its translation is CASHPQGANTGELFF.

This rearrangement joins TRBV5-1 to TRBJ2-5, with unresolved D. This CDR3 has 15 residues. Germline V CDR1 and CDR2: SGHRS, YFSETQ. The V and J ends lost 4 bases and 5 bases respectively, with 18 bases between them. The CDR3 sequence is CASSTTPNWAETQYF. The DNA for the CDR3 is TGCGCCAGCAGCACCACCCCCAATTGGGCTGAGACCCAGTACTTC.

The chain joins TRBV3-1 to TRBJ1-6; D is unclear. The CDR3 runs to 16 residues. Looked up from germline, CDR1 is LGHDT and CDR2 is YNNKEL (reference sequence). V lost 1 base, J lost 6 bases, and 13 bases lay in between. The CDR3 DNA reads TGTGCCAGCAGCCAAGGTCAGACGGAGGGTAATTCACCCCTCCACTTT. It encodes CASSQGQTEGNSPLHF.